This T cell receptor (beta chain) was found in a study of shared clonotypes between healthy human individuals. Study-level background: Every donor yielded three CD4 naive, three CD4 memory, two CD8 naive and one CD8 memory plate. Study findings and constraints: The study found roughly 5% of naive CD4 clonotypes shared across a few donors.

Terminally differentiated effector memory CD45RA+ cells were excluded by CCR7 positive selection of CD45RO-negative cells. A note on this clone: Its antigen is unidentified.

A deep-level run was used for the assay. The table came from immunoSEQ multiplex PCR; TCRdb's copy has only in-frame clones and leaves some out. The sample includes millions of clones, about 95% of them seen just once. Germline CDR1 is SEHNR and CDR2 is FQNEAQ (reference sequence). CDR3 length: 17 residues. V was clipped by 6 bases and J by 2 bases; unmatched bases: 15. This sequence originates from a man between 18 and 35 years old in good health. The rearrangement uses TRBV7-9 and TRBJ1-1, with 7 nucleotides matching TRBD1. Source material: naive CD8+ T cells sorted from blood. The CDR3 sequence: CASSSPVGQLTNTEAFF. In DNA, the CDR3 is TGTGCCAGCAGTTCACCCGTGGGACAGCTTACAAACACTGAAGCTTTCTTT.